By sample share, the clone carrying this T cell receptor beta chain is medium-sized (0.01 to 0.1%). What it recognizes is unknown. Unique molecular identifiers tagged the TCRbeta library. TCRdb used MiXCR to reprocess the PCR reads, holding one entry per CDR3 protein. The sample has 7,000 or so distinct CDR3 sequences, approximately 5.1% seen once. This sample was included in a study of T-cell reconstitution after alpha-beta-depleted transplantation in children. Notes on the study in general: One year post-transplant, T-cell counts and diversity were largely derived from T cells produced anew. There were some patients whose high TCRbeta diversity at day 60 came from surviving recipient T cells and thymic progenitors. There were reportedly several hundred expanded graft clones from which alpha-beta T cells came about two months after transplant.

This CDR3 spans 12 amino acids. Trimming removed 1 base from V and 1 base from J, with 0 bases in between. The V gene's germline CDR1 is SGHAT and CDR2 FQNNGV. The receptor was isolated from a child under two years old who had a stem cell transplant for acute myeloid leukemia, so the T cells may come from the graft donor. The chain joins TRBV11-2 to TRBJ2-3; the D is unclear. The starting material was PBMCs, mostly from graft donor cells, obtained 180 days after TCRalphabeta/CD19-depleted stem cell transplant. CDR3: CASSLGTDTQYF. CDR3 DNA: TGTGCCAGCAGCTTAGGCACAGATACGCAGTATTTT.